The clone carrying this T cell receptor (beta chain) has just one count. Original processing notes: Nucleated cell number was recorded as an estimate derived from reference gene primer amplification. TCRdb's table, derived via immunoSEQ multiplex PCR, lists solely in-frame clones and lacks some. V and J calls and clone size are given by that table; D and trimming were obtained from the DNA. Of around 160,000 clones in the sample, approximately 86% are singletons; the top ten hold 8% to 10%. CDR1 and CDR2 (germline): KGHSH, LQKENI. V was clipped by 8 bases and J by 7 bases, with 17 bases between them. The CDR3 covers 13 residues. The data are from a study of blood T cell repertoires in COVID-19. In the study overall: Spain, Italy and the United States supplied samples that represented acute and convalescent COVID-19. PBMCs, B-cell-depleted T cells, or T cells were the source of the cDNA or gDNA that made up the material.

The rearrangement links TRBV18 to TRBJ1-2; the D gene is possibly TRBD1 (5 bases). The TCR comes from a man in his sixties with acute or convalescent COVID-19. The sample was peripheral blood. CDR3 coding DNA: TGTGCCAGCCCCTTCGACGCGGGGCTTGGCTACACCTTC. As protein: CASPFDAGLGYTF.